This TCR beta chain is drawn from a study of T cell responses to AZD1222 COVID-19 vaccine. Trimming at V came to 3 bases and at J to 2 bases, leaving 4 bases not matched to a gene. This CDR3 has 14 amino acids. CDR1 and CDR2 (germline): SGHRS, YFSETQ. The assay was immunoSEQ multiplex PCR, and TCRdb's table has in-frame clones only and misses some. The table has about 150,000 clones, 91% seen once. The chain recombines TRBV5-1 with TRBJ1-2, with 7 bases that match TRBD1. This clonotype originated in an adult in good health. The sequencing used peripheral blood, collected on day 0 of AZD1222 vaccination. As DNA, the CDR3 is TGCGCCAGCAGCTCAGGGGGTTTCAACTATGGCTACACCTTC. Translation: CASSSGGFNYGYTF. Complete variable domain (other parts from reference TRBV5-1 and TRBJ1-2): KAGVTQTPRYLIKTRGQQVTLSCSPISGHRSVSWYQQTPGQGLQFLFEYFSETQRNKGNFPGRFSGRQFSNSRSEMNVSTLELGDSALYLCASSSGGFNYGYTFGSGTRLTVV.